This T cell receptor beta chain was identified during a study of T-cell reconstitution after alpha-beta-depleted transplantation in children (TCRdb year 2016). Some background on the complete study: Using TCR repertoire profiling, the study followed T-cell immune reconstitution in a quantitative way in children after TCRalphabeta/CD19-depleted allogeneic hematopoietic cell transplantation.

Study-level results and caveats: The apparently early recovery of alphabetaT-cell counts about two months after transplant reportedly depended on only several hundred rapidly expanded clones that came from non-depleted graft cells. In some patients, the high TCRbeta diversity seen at day 60 was put down to recipient T cells and intrathymic progenitors that had survived conditioning. Over subsequent months, a decline in hyperexpanded clone frequencies was noted, and after one year, T-cell counts and TCRbeta diversity were mostly ascribed to newly produced T cells.

From the cysteine through the phenylalanine, the CDR3 covers 17 amino acids. Kept here is only the CDR3 DNA, which spans 51 bases and is read in frame from base 1. V lost 0 bases and J lost 10 bases; the stretch between them is 23 bases long. CDR1 is given as SGDLS and CDR2 as YYNGEE, both from the germline V gene. Reading the label with the study, this specimen's treatment or condition is: allogeneic hematopoietic cell transplantation with graft depleted of TCRalphabeta T cells and CD19 B cells. TCRalphabeta/CD19-depleted allogeneic hematopoietic cell grafts were given to the transplant recipients, all of whom were children. The library was obtained by PCR. The reads were generated on an Illumina HiSeq 2500. Molecular barcoding was employed in the preparation of TCR libraries, with unique molecular identifiers being used to normalize TCRbeta repertoire quantification. The public reads were reprocessed in TCRdb via fastp at Q25 and MiXCR, keeping in-frame beta chains. Merged by CDR3 protein, the rows form single entries marked with the most common genes and DNA. The table for this sample lists some 450,000 distinct CDR3 sequences; over 40% of them were counted only once. 27% of the sample goes to the ten largest clones.

As for this clonotype: Its specific antigen is unknown. Base qualities are not at hand, and no much larger clone is one base apart.

Here the chain combines TRBV9 and TRBJ2-1; the D gene is possibly TRBD1 or TRBD2, each agreeing over 7 bases. The sequence was obtained from a girl aged 2 to 10 with aplastic anemia, due to receive a stem cell transplant. Here the sequenced sample was PBMCs, taken before TCRalphabeta/CD19-depleted stem cell transplant. In nucleotide form, the sequence is TGTGCCAGCAGCGTAGCTACGGGGGAGGGACAGTGGGGAGAGCAGTTCTTC. Translated, this gives CASSVATGEGQWGEQFF. The full variable domain, completed from the reference TRBV9 and TRBJ2-1 proteins outside the CDR3, reads DSGVTQTPKHLITATGQRVTLRCSPRSGDLSVYWYQQSLDQGLQFLIQYYNGEERAKGNILERFSAQQFPDLHSELNLSSLELGDSALYFCASSVATGEGQWGEQFFGPGTRLTVL.